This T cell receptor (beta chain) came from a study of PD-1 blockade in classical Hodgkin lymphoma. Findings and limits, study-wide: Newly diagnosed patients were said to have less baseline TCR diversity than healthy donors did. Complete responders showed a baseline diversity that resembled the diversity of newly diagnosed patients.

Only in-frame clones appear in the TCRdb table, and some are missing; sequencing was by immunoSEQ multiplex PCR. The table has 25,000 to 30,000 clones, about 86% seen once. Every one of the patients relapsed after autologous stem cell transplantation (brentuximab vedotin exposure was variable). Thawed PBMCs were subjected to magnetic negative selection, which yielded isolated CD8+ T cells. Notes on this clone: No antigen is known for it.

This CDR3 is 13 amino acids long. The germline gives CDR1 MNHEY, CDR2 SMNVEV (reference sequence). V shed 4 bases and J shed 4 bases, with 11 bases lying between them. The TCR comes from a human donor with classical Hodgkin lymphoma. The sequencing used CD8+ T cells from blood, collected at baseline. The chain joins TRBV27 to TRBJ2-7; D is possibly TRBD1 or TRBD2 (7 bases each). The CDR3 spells CASSSGGEYEQYF. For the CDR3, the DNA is TGTGCCAGCAGTTCAGGGGGGGAGTACGAGCAGTACTTC.